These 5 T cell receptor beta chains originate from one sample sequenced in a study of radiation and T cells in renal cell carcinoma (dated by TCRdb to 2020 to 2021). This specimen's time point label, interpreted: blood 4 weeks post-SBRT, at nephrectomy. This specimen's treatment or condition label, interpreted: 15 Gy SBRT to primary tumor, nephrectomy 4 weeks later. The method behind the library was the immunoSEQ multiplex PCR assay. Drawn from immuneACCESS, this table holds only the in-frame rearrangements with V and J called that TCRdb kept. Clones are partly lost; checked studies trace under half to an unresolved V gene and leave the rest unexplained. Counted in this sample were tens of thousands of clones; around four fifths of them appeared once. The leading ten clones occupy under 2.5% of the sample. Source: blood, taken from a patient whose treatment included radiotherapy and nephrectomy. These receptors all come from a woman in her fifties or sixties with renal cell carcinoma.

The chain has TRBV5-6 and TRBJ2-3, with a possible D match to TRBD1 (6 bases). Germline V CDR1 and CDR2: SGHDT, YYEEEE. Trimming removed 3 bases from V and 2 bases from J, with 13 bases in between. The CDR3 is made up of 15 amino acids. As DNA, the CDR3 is TGTGCCAGCAGCTCGGGAAGGGGGTACACAGATACGCAGTATTTT. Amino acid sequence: CASSSGRGYTDTQYF.

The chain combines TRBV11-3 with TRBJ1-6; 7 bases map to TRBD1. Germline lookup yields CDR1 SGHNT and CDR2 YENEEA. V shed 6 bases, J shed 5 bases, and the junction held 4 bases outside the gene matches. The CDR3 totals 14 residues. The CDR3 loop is CASSRGTDNSPLHF. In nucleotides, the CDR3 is TGTGCCAGCAGTCGCGGGACAGATAATTCACCCCTCCACTTT.

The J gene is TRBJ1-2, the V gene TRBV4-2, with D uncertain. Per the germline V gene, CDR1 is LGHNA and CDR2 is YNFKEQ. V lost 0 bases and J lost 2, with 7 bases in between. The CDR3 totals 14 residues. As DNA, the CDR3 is TGTGCCAGCAGCCAAGACCCGGGGAACTATGGCTACACCTTC. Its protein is CASSQDPGNYGYTF.

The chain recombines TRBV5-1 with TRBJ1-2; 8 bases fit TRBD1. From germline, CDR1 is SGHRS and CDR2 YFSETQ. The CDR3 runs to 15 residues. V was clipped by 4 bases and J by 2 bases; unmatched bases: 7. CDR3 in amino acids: CASSPAGGANYGYTF. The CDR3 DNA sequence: TGCGCCAGCAGCCCGGCAGGGGGCGCGAACTATGGCTACACCTTC.

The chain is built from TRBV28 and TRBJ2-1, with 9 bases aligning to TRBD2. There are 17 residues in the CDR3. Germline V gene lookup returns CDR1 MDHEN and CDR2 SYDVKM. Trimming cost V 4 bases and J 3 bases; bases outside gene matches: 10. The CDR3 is CASSSPTSGRLYNEQFF. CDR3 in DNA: TGTGCCAGCAGTTCCCCGACTAGCGGACGGCTCTACAATGAGCAGTTCTTC.